A selection of T cell receptor beta chains follows, all from one sample in a study of cytomegalovirus exposure and HLA in healthy donors. Method: immunoSEQ multiplex PCR; TCRdb's copy keeps in-frame clones and lacks some. The repertoire holds 150,000 or so clones, with about 90% as singletons. The sequencing input was PBMCs. These receptors came from a woman aged 25 to 39 in good health and CMV-seropositive. The CDR3 runs from the conserved cysteine through the conserved F or W. Fields, in order: D gene, clone size, J gene, V gene, CDR3 DNA, CDR3 protein. A D gene is named only where the DNA matches it firmly. Part of the rows lack a size; the others show once, few, many or a class for expanded clones.

>NA|NA|TRBJ2-1|TRBV2
TGTGCCAGCAGTGGCTATGCAGGGGTCCTCTACAATGAGCAGTTCTTC
CASSGYAGVLYNEQFF
>TRBD1|NA|TRBJ1-1|TRBV19
TGTGCCAGTATCGGGCCGGGGACAGGGCCTGAAGCTTTCTTT
CASIGPGTGPEAFF
>TRBD1|once|TRBJ2-7|TRBV5-1
TGCGCCAGCAGGACAGGGAACGAGCAGTACTTC
CASRTGNEQYF
>NA|few|TRBJ2-1|TRBV15
TGTGCCACCAGCAGAGACAGGACCCGGGGTGAGCAGTTCTTC
CATSRDRTRGEQFF
>TRBD1|NA|TRBJ1-1|TRBV7-9
TGTGCCAGCCGAGGGACAGGGCAAGCTTTCTTT
CASRGTGQAFF
>NA|NA|TRBJ2-5|TRBV18
TGTGCCAGCTCACCACCAGCAGGACAGCAAGAGACCCAGTACTTC
CASSPPAGQQETQYF
>TRBD1|NA|TRBJ1-5|TRBV28
TGTGCCAGCAGTTTCGGTGGGACAGGGCTTAACAATCAGCCCCAGCATTTT
CASSFGGTGLNNQPQHF
>TRBD2|NA|TRBJ2-3|TRBV9
TGTGCCAGCAGCACTAGCGGGAGTGACACAGATACGCAGTATTTT
CASSTSGSDTDTQYF
>TRBD1|NA|TRBJ1-2|TRBV5-6
TGTGCCAGCAGCTACGGGACAGGGTTACGCCGGCATGGCTACACCTTC
CASSYGTGLRRHGYTF
>TRBD2|NA|TRBJ2-1|TRBV6-4
TGTGCCAGCAGTGAACTAGCGGGAGGTGACAATGAGCAGTTCTTC
CASSELAGGDNEQFF
>NA|NA|TRBJ2-1|TRBV27
TGTGCCAGCAGTTTCACGCGGAACAATGAGCAGTTCTTC
CASSFTRNNEQFF
>NA|NA|TRBJ2-2|TRBV10-3
TGTGCCATCAGTGAGTCGATATCGACAGAGAACACCGGGGAGCTGTTTTTT
CAISESISTENTGELFF
>NA|NA|TRBJ2-5|TRBV7-2
TGTGCCAGCAGCTTTACATGGACTCTCCCGACTAGTTTGGAGACCCAGTACTTC
CASSFTWTLPTSLETQYF
>NA|NA|TRBJ1-5|TRBV4-2
TGTGCCAGCAGCCAAGATTTTGGCCCCCATCAGCCCCAGCATTTT
CASSQDFGPHQPQHF
>NA|NA|TRBJ2-1|TRBV27
TGTGCCAGCAGGGGGGGAGCGGCACCTTACAATGAGCAGTTCTTC
CASRGGAAPYNEQFF
>NA|NA|TRBJ2-5|TRBV27
TGTGCCAGCAGTTTAGGTGGGGCCGCCGAGACCCAGTACTTC
CASSLGGAAETQYF
>TRBD2|NA|TRBJ2-1|TRBV4-1
TGCGCCAGCAGCCAAGATAGGGCTAGCGGGTCCTACAATGAGCAGTTCTTC
CASSQDRASGSYNEQFF
>TRBD1|NA|TRBJ1-2|TRBV29-1
TGCAGCGTAGGGGACAGCTTTACGGAATACTATGGCTACACCTTC
CSVGDSFTEYYGYTF
>NA|NA|TRBJ1-6|TRBV5-6
TGTGCCAGCAGCTTAGTACAGAGCAGGTCACCCCTCCACTTT
CASSLVQSRSPLHF
>NA|NA|TRBJ2-1|TRBV19
TGTGCCAGTAGTATAGGGTACGACAGGGCGGGGAATGAGCAGTTCTTC
CASSIGYDRAGNEQFF
>NA|NA|TRBJ2-5|TRBV7-3
TGTGCCAGCAGCTTACGCGGGGACCAAGAGACCCAGTACTTC
CASSLRGDQETQYF
>NA|NA|TRBJ1-5|TRBV19
TGTGCCAGTAGTATTGGCGGTCAGCCCCAGCATTTT
CASSIGGQPQHF
>NA|NA|TRBJ1-4|TRBV5-1
TGCGCCAGCAGCCAGGGACAAACTAATGAAAAACTGTTTTTT
CASSQGQTNEKLFF
>TRBD1|NA|TRBJ2-4|TRBV9
TGTGCCAGCAGCGAGGGACAGGGGGGACCAGGGGCCAAAAACATTCAGTACTTC
CASSEGQGGPGAKNIQYF
>TRBD1|NA|TRBJ2-1|TRBV19
TGTGCCAGTAGTCCCCCTGGTGGGACAGGGGACCCTCGAAGGCAGTTCTTC
CASSPPGGTGDPRRQFF
>TRBD2|NA|TRBJ2-7|TRBV7-9
TGTGCCAGCAGCCTCGATCGGGGCCAGTCTAGCGGGGGTCATCGGGAGCAGTACTTC
CASSLDRGQSSGGHREQYF
>NA|once|TRBJ2-7|TRBV19
TGTGCCAGTAGTAGCTCCTCGGGATACGAGCAGTACTTC
CASSSSSGYEQYF